This TCR beta chain was sequenced in a study of long-term antiretroviral therapy in people with HIV. Study-wide results and caveats: Whereas controls had wider CDR3 length ranges, HIV repertoires had narrower ones.

Germline CDR1 reads GTSNPN; CDR2 reads SVGIG (reference sequence). J lost 6 bases, V lost 0 bases, and 10 bases had no gene match. The CDR3 totals 16 residues. As concerns this clone: Its antigen is not identified.

The assay, immunoSEQ v3.0, was run at survey level. Here immunoSEQ multiplex PCR was the method, and the copy in TCRdb shows in-frame clones only, minus some. The sample yields roughly 20,000 clones, 65% to 85% seen once. The chain is built from TRBV30 and TRBJ2-4, with 8 bases that match TRBD1. The input for sequencing was unsorted PBMCs, taken 2.3 years after starting antiretroviral therapy. This receptor was taken from a woman in her thirties or forties with HIV. The CDR3 sequence is CAWSVSRGRDGNIQYF. CDR3 bases: TGTGCCTGGAGTGTATCCAGGGGGCGCGACGGAAACATTCAGTACTTC. Filled out from reference TRBV30 and TRBJ2-4, the complete variable domain reads SQTIHQWPATLVQPVGSPLSLECTVEGTSNPNLYWYRQAAGRGLQLLFYSVGIGQISSEVPQNLSASRPQDRQFILSSKKLLLSDSGFYLCAWSVSRGRDGNIQYFGAGTRLSVL.